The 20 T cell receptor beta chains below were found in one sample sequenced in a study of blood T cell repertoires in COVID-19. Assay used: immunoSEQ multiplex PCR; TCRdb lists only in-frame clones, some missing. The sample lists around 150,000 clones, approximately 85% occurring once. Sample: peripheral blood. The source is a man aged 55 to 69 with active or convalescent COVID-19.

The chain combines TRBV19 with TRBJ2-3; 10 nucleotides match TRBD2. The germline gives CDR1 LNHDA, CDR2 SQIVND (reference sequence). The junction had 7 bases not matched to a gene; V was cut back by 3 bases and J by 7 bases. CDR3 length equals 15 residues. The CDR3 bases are TGTGCCAGTAGTATTCAGGGACTAGCGAGTCATACGCAGTATTTT. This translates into CASSIQGLASHTQYF.

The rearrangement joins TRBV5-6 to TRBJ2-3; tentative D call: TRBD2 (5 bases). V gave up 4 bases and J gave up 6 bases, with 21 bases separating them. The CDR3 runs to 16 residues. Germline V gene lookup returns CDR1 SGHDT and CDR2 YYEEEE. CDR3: CASSAGYSLATDTQYF. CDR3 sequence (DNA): TGTGCCAGCAGCGCAGGCTACTCGCTAGCAACGGATACGCAGTATTTT.

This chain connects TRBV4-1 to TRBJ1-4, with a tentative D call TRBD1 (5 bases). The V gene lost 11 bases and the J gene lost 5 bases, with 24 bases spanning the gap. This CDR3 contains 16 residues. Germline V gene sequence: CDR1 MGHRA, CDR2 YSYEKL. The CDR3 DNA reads TGCGCCCCCCCCCGCCTCGGAGGGGCCGACAATGAAAAACTGTTTTTT. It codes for CAPPRLGGADNEKLFF.

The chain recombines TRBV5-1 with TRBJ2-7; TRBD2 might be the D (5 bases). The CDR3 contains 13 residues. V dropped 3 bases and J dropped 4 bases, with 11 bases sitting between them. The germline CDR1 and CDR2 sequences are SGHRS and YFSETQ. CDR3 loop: CASSSSGPYEQYF. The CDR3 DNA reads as TGCGCCAGCAGCTCCAGCGGACCTTACGAGCAGTACTTC. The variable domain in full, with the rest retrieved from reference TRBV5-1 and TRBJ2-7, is KAGVTQTPRYLIKTRGQQVTLSCSPISGHRSVSWYQQTPGQGLQFLFEYFSETQRNKGNFPGRFSGRQFSNSRSEMNVSTLELGDSALYLCASSSSGPYEQYFGPGTRLTVT.

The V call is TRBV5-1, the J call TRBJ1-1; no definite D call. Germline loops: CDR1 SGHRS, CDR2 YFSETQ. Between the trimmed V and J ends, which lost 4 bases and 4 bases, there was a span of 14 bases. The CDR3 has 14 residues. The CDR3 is CASSPREGATEAFF. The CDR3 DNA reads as TGCGCCAGCAGCCCGAGGGAGGGAGCCACTGAAGCTTTCTTT.

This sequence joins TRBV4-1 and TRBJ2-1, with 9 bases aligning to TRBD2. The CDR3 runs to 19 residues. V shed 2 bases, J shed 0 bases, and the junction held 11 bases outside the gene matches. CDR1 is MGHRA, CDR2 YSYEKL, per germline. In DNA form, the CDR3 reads TGCGCCAGCAGCCAACGTTTTAGCGGGGGTAGGGGCTCCTACAATGAGCAGTTCTTC. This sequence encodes CASSQRFSGGRGSYNEQFF.

CDR3 sequence reads: CASSYGTPTGGDTQYF. The DNA of the CDR3 is TGTGCCAGCAGCTACGGGACTCCAACTGGGGGAGATACGCAGTATTTT. V usage is TRBV2 and J usage is TRBJ2-3; D perhaps matches TRBD2 (6 bases). The CDR3 is made up of 16 amino acids. From germline, CDR1 is SNHLY and CDR2 FYNNEI. V was pared by 6 bases and J by 5 bases, with 21 bases between.

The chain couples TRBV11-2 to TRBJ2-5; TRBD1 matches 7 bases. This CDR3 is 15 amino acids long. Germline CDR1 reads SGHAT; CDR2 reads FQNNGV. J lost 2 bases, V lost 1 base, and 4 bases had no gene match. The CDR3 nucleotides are TGTGCCAGCAGCTTAGTCGGGACAGAGCAAGAGACCCAGTACTTC. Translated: CASSLVGTEQETQYF.

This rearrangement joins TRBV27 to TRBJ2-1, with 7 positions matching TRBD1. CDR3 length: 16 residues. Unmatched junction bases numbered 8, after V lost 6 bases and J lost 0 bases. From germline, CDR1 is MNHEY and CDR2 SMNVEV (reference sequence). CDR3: CASSQTGQSSYNEQFF. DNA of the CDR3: TGTGCCAGCAGCCAGACAGGGCAAAGCTCCTACAATGAGCAGTTCTTC.

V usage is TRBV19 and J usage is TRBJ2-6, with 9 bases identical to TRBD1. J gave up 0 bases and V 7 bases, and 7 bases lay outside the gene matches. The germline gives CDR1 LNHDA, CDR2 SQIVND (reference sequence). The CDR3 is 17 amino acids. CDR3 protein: CASTPGTGLSGANVLTF. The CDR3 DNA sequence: TGTGCCAGTACCCCCGGGACAGGGCTCTCTGGGGCCAACGTCCTGACTTTC.

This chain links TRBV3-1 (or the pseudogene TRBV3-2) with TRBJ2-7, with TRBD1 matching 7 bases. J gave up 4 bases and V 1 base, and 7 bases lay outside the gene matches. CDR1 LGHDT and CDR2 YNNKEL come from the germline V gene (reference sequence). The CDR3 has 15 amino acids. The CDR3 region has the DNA TGTGCCAGCAGCCAAGGAGGGGGCGTAGTGTACGAGCAGTACTTC. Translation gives CASSQGGGVVYEQYF.

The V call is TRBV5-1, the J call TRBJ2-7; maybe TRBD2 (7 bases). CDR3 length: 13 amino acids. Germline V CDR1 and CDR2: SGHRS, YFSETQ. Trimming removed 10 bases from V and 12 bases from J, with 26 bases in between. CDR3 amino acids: CAGRSPRGGATYF. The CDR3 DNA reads TGCGCCGGACGCTCACCTAGGGGGGGGGCTACGTACTTC.

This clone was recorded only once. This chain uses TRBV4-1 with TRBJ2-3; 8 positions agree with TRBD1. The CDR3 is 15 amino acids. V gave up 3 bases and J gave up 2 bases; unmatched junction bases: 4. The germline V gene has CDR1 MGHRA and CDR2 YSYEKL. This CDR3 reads CASSHRGQVTDTQYF. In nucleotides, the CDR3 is TGCGCCAGCAGCCACAGGGGGCAGGTCACAGATACGCAGTATTTT.

CDR3 nucleotides: TGTGCCAGCAGCCTCACTCCGGGACAGGGGGCCGAGACCCAGTACTTC. It codes for CASSLTPGQGAETQYF. The chain recombines TRBV9 with TRBJ2-5; 12 nucleotides agree with TRBD1. After removal of 4 bases from V and 5 bases from J, the junction contained 9 bases not matched to a gene. CDR1 SGDLS and CDR2 YYNGEE come from the germline V gene. The CDR3 has 16 amino acids.

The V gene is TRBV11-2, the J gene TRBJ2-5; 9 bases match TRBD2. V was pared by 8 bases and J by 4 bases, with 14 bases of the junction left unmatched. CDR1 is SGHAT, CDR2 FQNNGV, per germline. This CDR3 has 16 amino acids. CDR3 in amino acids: CASSPGAGGPRETQYF. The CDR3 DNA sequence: TGTGCCAGCTCCCCTGGGGCGGGAGGGCCTCGAGAGACCCAGTACTTC.

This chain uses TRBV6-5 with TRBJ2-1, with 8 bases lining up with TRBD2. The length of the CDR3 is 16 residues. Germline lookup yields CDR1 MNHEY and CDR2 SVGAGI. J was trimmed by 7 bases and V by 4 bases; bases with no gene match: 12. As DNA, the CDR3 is TGTGCCAGCAGTTCCTTCGGGGCGGGAGGTGGGAATGAGCAGTTCTTC. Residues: CASSSFGAGGGNEQFF.

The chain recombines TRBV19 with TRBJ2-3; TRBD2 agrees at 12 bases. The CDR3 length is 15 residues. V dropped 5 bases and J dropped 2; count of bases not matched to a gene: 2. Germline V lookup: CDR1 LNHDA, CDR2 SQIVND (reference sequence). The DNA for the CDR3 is TGTGCCAGTAGTCCTAGCGGGAGGGACACAGATACGCAGTATTTT. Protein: CASSPSGRDTDTQYF.

CDR3 nucleotide sequence: TGTGCCAGCAGCTTGGCTAGCGGGAGGGTGAACACCGGGGAGCTGTTTTTT. Translating gives CASSLASGRVNTGELFF. V usage is TRBV5-4 and J usage is TRBJ2-2, with TRBD2 matching 12 bases. Germline loops: CDR1 SGHNT, CDR2 YYREEE (reference sequence). V trimming: 0 bases; J trimming: 1 base; junction bases outside the gene matches: 1. The CDR3 sequence is 17 residues long.

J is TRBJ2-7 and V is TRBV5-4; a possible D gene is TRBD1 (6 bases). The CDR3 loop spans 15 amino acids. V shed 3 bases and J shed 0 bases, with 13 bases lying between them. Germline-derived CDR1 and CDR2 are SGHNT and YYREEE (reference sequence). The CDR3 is CASSWGAGDSYEQYF. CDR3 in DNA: TGTGCCAGCAGCTGGGGAGCAGGGGACTCCTACGAGCAGTACTTC.

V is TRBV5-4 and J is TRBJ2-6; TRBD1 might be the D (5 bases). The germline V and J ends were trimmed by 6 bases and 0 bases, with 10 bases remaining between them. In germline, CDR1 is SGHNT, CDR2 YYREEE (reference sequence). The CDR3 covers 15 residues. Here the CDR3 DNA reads TGTGCCAGCAACCTAAGGGGCTCTGGGGCCAACGTCCTGACTTTC. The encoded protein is CASNLRGSGANVLTF.